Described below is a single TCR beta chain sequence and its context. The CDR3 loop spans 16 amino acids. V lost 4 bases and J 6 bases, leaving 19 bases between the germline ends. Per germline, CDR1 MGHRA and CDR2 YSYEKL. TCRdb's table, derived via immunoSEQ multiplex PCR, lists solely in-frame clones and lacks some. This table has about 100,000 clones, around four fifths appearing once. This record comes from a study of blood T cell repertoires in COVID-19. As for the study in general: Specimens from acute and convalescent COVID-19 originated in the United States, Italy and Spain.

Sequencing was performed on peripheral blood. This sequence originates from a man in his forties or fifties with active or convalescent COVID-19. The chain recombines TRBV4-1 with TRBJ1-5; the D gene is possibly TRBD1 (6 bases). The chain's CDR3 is CASSLTSLRGPQPQHF. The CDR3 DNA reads TGCGCCAGCAGCCTCACATCCCTCAGGGGTCCTCAGCCCCAGCATTTT.